These 23 T cell receptor beta chains originate from one sample sequenced in a study of shared clonotypes between healthy human individuals. Clones were read by immunoSEQ multiplex PCR, and TCRdb kept only the in-frame ones, dropping some. The profile covers a few million clones, with approximately 94% appearing a single time and 0.1% to 0.15% taken by the ten largest. The sample taken for sequencing was naive CD4+ T cells sorted from blood. Specified subset: CD45RA+ positively selected. Every receptor here comes from a man younger than 30 in good health.

The chain combines TRBV6-5 with TRBJ2-1; D is uncertain. The CDR3 has 13 amino acids. Germline CDR1 and CDR2: MNHEY and SVGAGI. V was trimmed by 8 bases and J by 3 bases, leaving 11 bases between them. The CDR3, as DNA: TGTGCCAGCCGTGCCCCTAGCTACAATGAGCAGTTCTTC. Translated, it gives CASRAPSYNEQFF.

The gene calls are TRBV6-1 and TRBJ1-5; 8 bases are shared with TRBD1. This CDR3 spans 12 amino acids. Germline lookup yields CDR1 MNHNS and CDR2 SASEGT. V shed 11 bases and J 8 bases; nucleotides not matched to a gene: 8. CDR3: CAVQGDIEPQHF. The CDR3 nucleotides are TGTGCCGTACAGGGGGACATTGAGCCCCAGCATTTT.

The V and J genes are TRBV4-1 and TRBJ1-1; no clear D. In germline, CDR1 is MGHRA, CDR2 YSYEKL. V gave up 11 bases and J gave up 11 bases, with 9 bases separating them. This CDR3 comprises 8 residues. As DNA, the CDR3 is TGCGCCCTACTTAAGGCTTTCTTT. It yields the protein CALLKAFF.

The V call is TRBV5-1, the J call TRBJ1-1; tentative D call: TRBD1 (5 bases). The CDR3 runs to 15 residues. Trimming took 0 bases from V and 7 from J, leaving 16 bases between them. The germline V gene has CDR1 SGHRS and CDR2 YFSETQ. CDR3 loop: CASSLDRPGVNEAFF. CDR3 DNA sequence: TGCGCCAGCAGCTTGGACAGGCCGGGGGTCAATGAAGCTTTCTTT.

This clone was observed once. The chain carries TRBV5-6 and TRBJ1-1; D unclear. Per germline, CDR1 SGHDT and CDR2 YYEEEE. This CDR3 comprises 14 residues. Trimming took 1 base from V and 1 from J, leaving 8 bases between them. The CDR3 spells CASSLPFGNTEAFF. The CDR3, as DNA: TGTGCCAGCAGCTTGCCTTTCGGGAACACTGAAGCTTTCTTT.

The gene calls are TRBV7-9 and TRBJ2-7; the D gene is possibly TRBD1 (5 bases). Germline values: CDR1 SEHNR, CDR2 FQNEAQ (reference sequence). CDR3 length: 12 residues. V gave up 3 bases and J gave up 5 bases, with 8 bases separating them. As DNA, the CDR3 is TGTGCCAGCAGCTTCGTAGGGGACGAGCAGTACTTC. It encodes CASSFVGDEQYF.

This rearrangement joins TRBV5-1 to TRBJ2-2; TRBD2 is a possible D gene (5 bases). The germline V gene has CDR1 SGHRS and CDR2 YFSETQ. This CDR3 is built from 14 residues. The V gene lost 7 bases and the J gene lost 3 bases, with 13 bases spanning the gap. CDR3 in DNA: TGCGCCAGCGGGGAGTTTTCCCACACCGGGGAGCTGTTTTTT. It codes for CASGEFSHTGELFF.

The rearrangement joins TRBV2 to TRBJ1-1; 7 bases are shared with TRBD1. Per the germline V gene, CDR1 is SNHLY and CDR2 is FYNNEI. V lost 5 bases to trimming and J lost 4 bases; unmatched junction nucleotides: 7. This CDR3 is 14 amino acids long. The CDR3 nucleotides are TGTGCCAGCAGTAGGAGGGGGCGCAGCACTGAAGCTTTCTTT. Protein sequence: CASSRRGRSTEAFF.

The V and J genes are TRBV6-5 and TRBJ1-2, with D possibly being TRBD1 (6 bases). The length of the CDR3 is 12 residues. The germline gives CDR1 MNHEY, CDR2 SVGAGI. Trimming cost V 6 bases and J 8 bases, with 13 bases left between them. The CDR3: CASSRGGSGYTF. The CDR3 DNA follows: TGTGCCAGCAGCCGGGGGGGCTCCGGCTACACCTTC.

This clone was detected only a few times. The chain combines TRBV6-1 with TRBJ2-2; D gene unclear. CDR1 and CDR2 from the germline V gene are MNHNS and SASEGT. V dropped 2 bases and J dropped 8 bases, with 9 bases sitting between them. This CDR3 has 13 residues. In nucleotides, the CDR3 is TGTGCCAGCAGTGAAATGCGGCCTGGGGAGCTGTTTTTT. This encodes CASSEMRPGELFF.

The chain carries TRBV2 and TRBJ2-5; no reliable D call. The CDR3 sequence is 12 residues long. Trimming stripped 5 bases from V and 4 bases from J, with 8 bases between. CDR1 and CDR2 (germline): SNHLY, FYNNEI. CDR3 nucleotide sequence: TGTGCCAGCAGTAAGTTAACAGAGACCCAGTACTTC. As protein: CASSKLTETQYF.

The chain employs TRBV18 and TRBJ1-2, with 7 bases matching TRBD1. V trimming: 4 bases; J trimming: 0 bases; junction bases outside the gene matches: 2. This CDR3 has 14 residues. Germline values: CDR1 KGHSH, CDR2 LQKENI. The CDR3 reads CASSQTGTNYGYTF. For the CDR3, the DNA is TGTGCCAGCTCACAGACAGGGACTAACTATGGCTACACCTTC. Filled out from reference TRBV18 and TRBJ1-2, the complete variable domain reads NAGVMQNPRHLVRRRGQEARLRCSPMKGHSHVYWYRQLPEEGLKFMVYLQKENIIDESGMPKERFSAEFPKEGPSILRIQQVVRGDSAAYFCASSQTGTNYGYTFGSGTRLTVV.

The chain uses TRBV5-6 and TRBJ1-3; D is ambiguous. The CDR3 covers 13 residues. In germline, CDR1 is SGHDT, CDR2 YYEEEE. V lost 9 bases to trimming and J lost 0 bases, with 10 bases between them. CDR3 sequence: CATGWSSGNTIYF. The CDR3 coding sequence is TGTGCCACCGGTTGGAGCTCTGGAAACACCATATATTTT.

The chain links TRBV14 to TRBJ2-7; D is undetermined. The CDR3 is 15 amino acids. With 0 bases removed from V and 6 bases from J, the gap between germline ends came to 15 bases. Germline loops: CDR1 SGHDN, CDR2 FVKESK. CDR3 sequence: CASSQDVSWVSEQYF. Here the CDR3 DNA reads TGTGCCAGCAGCCAAGACGTTAGCTGGGTTTCCGAGCAGTACTTC. Using reference TRBV14 and TRBJ2-7 for the parts outside the CDR3, the full variable domain is EAGVTQFPSHSVIEKGQTVTLRCDPISGHDNLYWYRRVMGKEIKFLLHFVKESKQDESGMPNNRFLAERTGGTYSTLKVQPAELEDSGVYFCASSQDVSWVSEQYFGPGTRLTVT.

The rearrangement uses TRBV11-2 and TRBJ2-2; no reliable D call. V was trimmed by 1 base and J by 6 bases, leaving 9 bases between them. Germline V lookup: CDR1 SGHAT, CDR2 FQNNGV. The CDR3 consists of 14 residues. The CDR3 region has the DNA TGTGCCAGCAGCTTAGGTCTAGGGTCCGGGGAGCTGTTTTTT. Residues: CASSLGLGSGELFF.

The chain links TRBV30 to TRBJ2-1, with D perhaps being TRBD1 or TRBD2 (5 bases each). Trimming cost V 0 bases and J 6 bases, with 12 bases left between them. CDR1 and CDR2 from the germline V gene are GTSNPN and SVGIG (reference sequence). This CDR3 comprises 14 residues. The CDR3 sequence: CAWSVRGYGNEQFF. CDR3 in DNA: TGTGCCTGGAGTGTACGGGGCTATGGCAATGAGCAGTTCTTC.

The rearrangement uses TRBV30 and TRBJ2-7; TRBD1 agrees at 8 bases. CDR1 GTSNPN and CDR2 SVGIG come from the germline V gene (reference sequence). This CDR3 is 15 amino acids long. V lost 0 bases to trimming and J lost 2 bases; unmatched junction nucleotides: 6. The CDR3 DNA reads TGTGCCTGGAGTGTAAGGGACAGGTTAACCTACGAGCAGTACTTC. It is translated as CAWSVRDRLTYEQYF.

The chain is built from TRBV5-4 and TRBJ2-7; D gene unclear. Trimming removed 4 bases at V and 0 bases at J, with 17 bases between. There are 16 residues in the CDR3. Germline V gene sequence: CDR1 SGHNT, CDR2 YYREEE (reference sequence). The CDR3 coding sequence is TGTGCCAGCAGCACTTACTCGGGCGCTCTCTCCTACGAGCAGTACTTC. It encodes CASSTYSGALSYEQYF.

V and J are TRBV27 and TRBJ2-7; 7 nucleotides match TRBD1. The trim removed 6 bases at V and 2 bases at J, leaving 4 bases unmatched. The CDR3 covers 13 residues. Germline lookup yields CDR1 MNHEY and CDR2 SMNVEV (reference sequence). The CDR3 DNA follows: TGTGCCAGCAGCCCGACAGGGACCTACGAGCAGTACTTC. This encodes CASSPTGTYEQYF.

This clone has a single count. The chain joins TRBV19 to TRBJ1-6; 9 bases are shared with TRBD1. CDR3 length: 16 residues. The germline V gene encodes CDR1 LNHDA and CDR2 SQIVND (reference sequence). Trimming cost V 0 bases and J 9 bases; bases outside gene matches: 6. The CDR3 DNA follows: TGTGCCAGTAGTATAGAGCGCGGGACAGGGTCTTCACCCCTCCACTTT. Translation gives CASSIERGTGSSPLHF.

V gene TRBV10-3 combines with J gene TRBJ2-7; 12 bases are a match to TRBD2. This CDR3 has 16 residues. The germline gives CDR1 ENHRY, CDR2 SYGVKD. The junction had 11 bases not matched to a gene; V was cut back by 4 bases and J by 7 bases. The CDR3 loop is CAISGTSGNLLWEQYF. The CDR3 DNA reads as TGTGCCATCAGTGGGACTAGCGGGAACCTTCTTTGGGAGCAGTACTTC.

V usage is TRBV7-3 and J usage is TRBJ1-3; weak D call: TRBD1 (6 bases). The length of the CDR3 is 15 residues. Germline loops: CDR1 SGHTA, CDR2 FQGTGA. Trimming stripped 5 bases from V and 1 base from J, with 12 bases between. The CDR3 region has the DNA TGTGCCAGCAGCCCAGGGGCAGGGTCTGGAAACACCATATATTTT. Protein sequence: CASSPGAGSGNTIYF. Looking up the rest from reference TRBV7-3 and TRBJ1-3 gives the full variable domain: GAGVSQTPSNKVTEKGKYVELRCDPISGHTALYWYRQSLGQGPEFLIYFQGTGAADDSGLPNDRFFAVRPEGSVSTLKIQRTERGDSAVYLCASSPGAGSGNTIYFGEGSWLTVV.

This clone was seen only once. The chain joins TRBV5-1 to TRBJ2-3; D ambiguous. V was shortened by 3 bases and J by 2 bases, with 7 bases between the two germline ends. The CDR3 runs 13 residues. The germline gives CDR1 SGHRS, CDR2 YFSETQ. The CDR3 loop is CASSSSFTDTQYF. The CDR3 DNA reads TGCGCCAGCAGCTCCTCTTTCACAGATACGCAGTATTTT.